Listed here is a single T cell receptor beta chain. The entry originates in a study of blood T cell repertoires in COVID-19. Study background: Samples came from the United States, Italy and Spain, spanning acute and convalescent COVID-19.

Germline assignment: CDR1 LGHNA and CDR2 YSLEER. The CDR3 has 13 residues. The V and J ends lost 4 bases and 10 bases, in that order; junction bases with no gene match: 7. Methods used by the authors: Estimated nucleated cell counts came from reference gene primer amplification. The data were produced by immunoSEQ multiplex PCR, yet TCRdb's version contains in-frame clones alone and is incomplete. V and J calls and clone size are as listed in that table; D and trimming were resolved from the DNA. The sample contains 100,000 or so clones, more than 65% of which appear only once. The specimen was peripheral blood. The sequence was collected from a man in his 70s with active or convalescent COVID-19. The rearrangement joins TRBV4-3 to TRBJ1-1, with 9 bases fitting TRBD1. The CDR3 is CASSRYRGRGAFF. The DNA for the CDR3 is TGCGCCAGCAGCCGCTACAGGGGGCGGGGAGCTTTCTTT.